A selection of T cell receptor beta chains follows, all from one sample in a study of T cell responses to AZD1222 COVID-19 vaccine. Data came from immunoSEQ multiplex PCR; TCRdb stores just in-frame clones and leaves some out. The sample comprises 100,000 to 150,000 clones, 89% of which are singletons, and roughly 1.6% rests with the top ten. The material was peripheral blood, obtained on day 0 of AZD1222 vaccination. These receptors originate from an adult in good health. The CDR3 runs from the conserved cysteine through the conserved F or W. A D gene is named only where the DNA matches it firmly. The size of a clone is reported for some rows only, either as once, few or many, or as a class for expanded clones.

clone size: few; V gene: TRBV5-1; CDR3 length: 15; J gene: TRBJ1-3; D gene: NA; CDR3 protein: CASSWTSGLKNTIYF; CDR3 DNA: TGCGCCAGCAGCTGGACGTCGGGTCTTAAAAACACCATATATTTT
clone size: NA; V gene: TRBV7-9; CDR3 length: 11; J gene: TRBJ1-1; D gene: NA; CDR3 protein: CASSRNTEAFF; CDR3 DNA: TGTGCCAGCAGCCGGAACACTGAAGCTTTCTTT
clone size: NA; V gene: TRBV11-3; CDR3 length: 15; J gene: TRBJ2-7; D gene: NA; CDR3 protein: CASSSQRGRAYEQYF; CDR3 DNA: TGTGCCAGCAGCTCCCAGAGGGGCAGGGCCTACGAGCAGTACTTC
clone size: NA; V gene: TRBV7-6; CDR3 length: 20; J gene: TRBJ2-2; D gene: TRBD1; CDR3 protein: CASSSFLDRGGTTSAGELFF; CDR3 DNA: TGTGCCAGCAGCTCCTTCTTGGACAGGGGAGGGACTACCTCCGCCGGGGAGCTGTTTTTT
clone size: NA; V gene: TRBV6-2/TRBV6-3; CDR3 length: 16; J gene: TRBJ2-3; D gene: NA; CDR3 protein: CASSYGEQLSTDTQYF; CDR3 DNA: TGTGCCAGCAGTTACGGCGAACAGCTAAGCACAGATACGCAGTATTTT
clone size: once; V gene: TRBV5-1; CDR3 length: 13; J gene: TRBJ1-1; D gene: TRBD1; CDR3 protein: CASSRTGIDEAFF; CDR3 DNA: TGCGCCAGCAGCCGGACAGGGATAGATGAAGCTTTCTTT
clone size: NA; V gene: TRBV3-1/TRBV3-2; CDR3 length: 16; J gene: TRBJ2-6; D gene: NA; CDR3 protein: CASSQDTGAGANVLTF; CDR3 DNA: TGTGCCAGCAGCCAGGATACAGGTGCTGGGGCCAACGTCCTGACTTTC
clone size: NA; V gene: TRBV6-5; CDR3 length: 15; J gene: TRBJ1-5; D gene: NA; CDR3 protein: CASSNGGGANQPQHF; CDR3 DNA: TGTGCCAGCAGCAACGGGGGGGGCGCCAATCAGCCCCAGCATTTT
clone size: once; V gene: TRBV9; CDR3 length: 14; J gene: TRBJ2-7; D gene: TRBD1; CDR3 protein: CASSAGTGDVEQYF; CDR3 DNA: TGTGCCAGCAGCGCCGGGACAGGGGATGTTGAGCAGTACTTC
clone size: NA; V gene: TRBV4-3; CDR3 length: 15; J gene: TRBJ1-2; D gene: NA; CDR3 protein: CASSQDEWADYGYTF; CDR3 DNA: TGCGCCAGCAGCCAAGATGAGTGGGCAGACTATGGCTACACCTTC
clone size: NA; V gene: TRBV7-3; CDR3 length: 19; J gene: TRBJ2-6; D gene: NA; CDR3 protein: CASKSAGGGRWTGANVLTF; CDR3 DNA: TGTGCCAGCAAGTCTGCAGGGGGCGGGAGGTGGACTGGGGCCAACGTCCTGACTTTC
clone size: NA; V gene: TRBV24-1; CDR3 length: 12; J gene: TRBJ2-1; D gene: NA; CDR3 protein: CATSDRRGEQFF; CDR3 DNA: TGTGCCACCAGTGATCGCCGGGGAGAGCAGTTCTTC
clone size: once; V gene: TRBV24-1; CDR3 length: 13; J gene: TRBJ2-5; D gene: NA; CDR3 protein: CATSDLGSETQYF; CDR3 DNA: TGTGCCACCAGTGATTTAGGATCAGAGACCCAGTACTTC
clone size: NA; V gene: TRBV27; CDR3 length: 16; J gene: TRBJ2-1; D gene: TRBD2; CDR3 protein: CASSPVAGVSYNEQFF; CDR3 DNA: TGTGCCAGCAGTCCCGTAGCGGGAGTCTCTTACAATGAGCAGTTCTTC